The present T cell receptor (beta chain) was sequenced within a study of T-cell reconstitution after alpha-beta-depleted transplantation in children. Unique molecular identifiers were used to barcode this TCRbeta library. One entry per CDR3 protein results from TCRdb running MiXCR on the PCR reads. The table has 90,000 to 130,000 distinct CDR3 sequences, roughly 6.1% seen once. V shed 6 bases and J 3 bases; nucleotides not matched to a gene: 5. There are 16 residues in the CDR3. Germline CDR1 and CDR2: MNHEY and SMNVEV (reference sequence). This chain connects TRBV27 to TRBJ2-2, with 12 nucleotides matching TRBD2. Sample: PBMCs, mostly from graft donor cells, taken 360 days after TCRalphabeta/CD19-depleted stem cell transplant. This clonotype was obtained from a male patient between 2 and 9 years old who had a stem cell transplant for acute lymphoblastic leukemia, so the T cells may come from the graft donor. This CDR3 reads CASSPGTSGYTGELFF. Written as DNA, the CDR3 is TGTGCCAGCAGCCCTGGGACTAGCGGGTACACCGGGGAGCTGTTTTTT.